A single sample is the source of the 31 T cell receptor beta chains below, sequenced in a study of patients and donors after allogeneic stem cell transplantation. TCRdb fed the RT-PCR reads into MiXCR, producing one record per CDR3 protein. The sample has some 960,000 distinct CDR3 sequences, over 15% seen once. The sequencing input was blood, either unsorted or a sorted T cell fraction (not recorded which). These receptor sequences come from a human donor who was either an allogeneic HSCT recipient or a stem cell or donor lymphocyte infusion donor (not recorded which). It is not recorded whose cells these are; they may come from a transplant donor.

This clonotype has a handful of counts. J is TRBJ2-1 and V is TRBV12-3 or TRBV12-4; D tentatively reads TRBD1 or TRBD2 (7 bases each). V shed 7 bases and J shed 8 bases, with 15 bases lying between them. CDR3 length: 13 amino acids. The chain's CDR3 is CASNRGGVDEQFF. Written as DNA, the CDR3 is TGTGCCAGCAACAGGGGAGGGGTTGATGAGCAGTTCTTC.

The chain joins TRBV5-1 to TRBJ2-3; D is perhaps TRBD2 (7 bases). The CDR3 is 14 amino acids. Germline V gene lookup returns CDR1 SGHRS and CDR2 YFSETQ. The germline V and J ends were trimmed by 4 bases and 5 bases, with 14 bases remaining between them. CDR3 in amino acids: CASSPGLGGDTQYF. DNA of the CDR3: TGCGCCAGCAGCCCTGGACTAGGGGGAGATACGCAGTATTTT. Combining the CDR3 with reference TRBV5-1 and TRBJ2-3 gives the whole variable domain KAGVTQTPRYLIKTRGQQVTLSCSPISGHRSVSWYQQTPGQGLQFLFEYFSETQRNKGNFPGRFSGRQFSNSRSEMNVSTLELGDSALYLCASSPGLGGDTQYFGPGTRLTVL.

This sequence joins TRBV5-1 and TRBJ1-2; D is uncertain. The CDR3 length is 13 residues. The V end was cut by 4 bases, the J end by 7 bases, with 14 bases between. Germline CDR1 reads SGHRS; CDR2 reads YFSETQ. CDR3 bases: TGCGCCAGCAGCCCAGAAGGCGAGAGTGGCTACACCTTC. Amino acids: CASSPEGESGYTF.

This chain joins TRBV7-9 and TRBJ2-3; 8 bases match TRBD2. The trim removed 2 bases at V and 1 base at J, leaving 5 bases unmatched. The CDR3 is made up of 16 amino acids. Germline CDR1 SEHNR, CDR2 FQNEAQ (reference sequence). The chain's CDR3 is CASSLSTSGRTDTQYF. For the CDR3, the DNA is TGTGCCAGCAGCTTAAGTACTAGCGGACGCACAGATACGCAGTATTTT.

This clonotype was counted a few times. The rearrangement links TRBV4-1 to TRBJ1-5; no definite D call. The germline CDR1 and CDR2 sequences are MGHRA and YSYEKL. The CDR3 has 14 amino acids. Trimming removed 3 bases from V and 7 bases from J, with 13 bases in between. The CDR3 protein is CASSHGPLGQPQHF. CDR3 DNA: TGCGCCAGCAGCCACGGACCGCTGGGGCAGCCCCAGCATTTT.

The sample holds many counts of this clonotype. J is TRBJ2-2 and V is TRBV12-3 or TRBV12-4; D unclear. The CDR3 is 13 residues long. V shed 8 bases and J shed 7 bases, with 14 bases lying between them. The CDR3: CASSLGSGGELFF. CDR3 nucleotide sequence: TGTGCCAGCTCCCTGGGGTCGGGCGGGGAGCTGTTTTTT.

The table lists this clonotype with a few counts. The chain is built from TRBV12-3 or TRBV12-4 and TRBJ1-4; D may be TRBD1 (5 bases). Trimming removed 6 bases from V and 11 bases from J, with 16 bases in between. This CDR3 spans 13 amino acids. CDR3 DNA sequence: TGTGCCAGCAGGCGGGGGGGGTCGGGGAAACTGTTTTTT. Its translation: CASRRGGSGKLFF.

This clonotype was observed a few times. The chain recombines TRBV7-9 with TRBJ1-2; D is unclear. From germline, CDR1 is SEHNR and CDR2 FQNEAQ (reference sequence). Trimming removed 1 base at V and 7 bases at J, with 13 bases between. This CDR3 region has 14 residues. This CDR3 reads CASSLDVGRGGYTF. In nucleotides, the CDR3 is TGTGCCAGCAGCTTAGACGTCGGGAGAGGTGGCTACACCTTC.

J is TRBJ2-7 and V is TRBV3-1; 7 bases are a match to TRBD2. V lost 4 bases to trimming and J lost 0 bases; unmatched junction nucleotides: 6. Per germline, CDR1 LGHDT and CDR2 YNNKEL (reference sequence). The CDR3 covers 15 residues. CDR3 DNA: TGTGCCAGCAGCCGGGGCGGGGACTACTCCTACGAGCAGTACTTC. This translates into CASSRGGDYSYEQYF.

The chain is built from TRBV21-1 and TRBJ1-3; TRBD1, as called in the table, went unchecked against the DNA. TRBV21-1 is classified as a pseudogene. The CDR3 length is 14 residues. The CDR3 protein is CAESVPLSGNTIYF. The CDR3 bases are TGTGCCGAAAGCGTCCCCCTCTCTGGAAACACCATATATTTT.

The chain has TRBV3-1 and TRBJ1-6; D is ambiguous. Trimming removed 5 bases at V and 6 bases at J, with 20 bases between. In germline, CDR1 is LGHDT, CDR2 YNNKEL (reference sequence). This CDR3 region has 17 residues. The CDR3 loop reads CASSSESIGERNSPLHF. The CDR3 nucleotides read TGTGCCAGCAGCTCCGAATCTATTGGGGAACGTAATTCACCCCTCCACTTT.

A single count supports this clonotype. The rearrangement uses TRBV2 and TRBJ1-2; 8 bases align to TRBD1. The CDR3 sequence is 14 residues long. Per germline, CDR1 SNHLY and CDR2 FYNNEI. Trimming cost V 2 bases and J 4 bases; bases outside gene matches: 3. This CDR3 is CASSEKGQAYGYTF. As DNA, the CDR3 is TGTGCCAGCAGTGAAAAGGGACAGGCCTATGGCTACACCTTC.

This clonotype was found a few times. The chain links TRBV6-5 to TRBJ1-2; 7 nucleotides match TRBD1. Germline V gene sequence: CDR1 MNHEY, CDR2 SVGAGI. The CDR3 length is 11 residues. V gave up 10 bases and J gave up 6 bases; unmatched junction bases: 5. The CDR3, as DNA: TGTGCCACCGGGACAGCAGATGGCTACACCTTC. Its translation: CATGTADGYTF.

In regard to this clonotype: The junction does not match germline at one end; this may be a read error. The chain couples TRBV11-2 to TRBJ2-7; 7 bases fit TRBD1. Germline V gene sequence: CDR1 SGHAT, CDR2 FQNNGV. The CDR3 covers 13 residues. The CDR3 loop reads CASSIIHLDRISW. CDR3 nucleotide sequence: TGTGCCAGCAGCATAATACACCTGGACAGGATAAGTTGG.

This chain uses TRBV12-3 or TRBV12-4 with TRBJ2-7; TRBD1 agrees at 9 bases. This CDR3 has 14 amino acids. After removal of 2 bases from V and 5 bases from J, the junction contained 4 bases not matched to a gene. The DNA of the CDR3 is TGTGCCAGCAGTTTAAACAGGGGGCGCAACGAGCAGTACTTC. Translated, it gives CASSLNRGRNEQYF.

The chain links TRBV3-1 to TRBJ2-7; no definite D call. CDR1 and CDR2 from the germline V gene are LGHDT and YNNKEL (reference sequence). The CDR3 loop spans 15 amino acids. Trimming left V 0 bases short and J 3 bases short, with 12 bases between. CDR3 sequence reads: CASSQEGAGRYEQYF. CDR3 nucleotide sequence: TGTGCCAGCAGCCAAGAAGGCGCAGGACGCTACGAGCAGTACTTC.

The chain combines TRBV4-3 with TRBJ2-2; D unclear. The CDR3 runs to 14 residues. The germline V gene has CDR1 LGHNA and CDR2 YSLEER. Trimming shortened V by 1 base and J by 6 bases, and 9 bases separated the two germline ends. This CDR3 reads CASSQVDFPGELFF. Here the CDR3 DNA reads TGCGCCAGCAGCCAAGTCGATTTCCCCGGGGAGCTGTTTTTT.

The J gene is TRBJ1-3, the V gene TRBV29-1, with a weak D call TRBD1 (6 bases). V was shortened by 3 bases and J by 0 bases, with 9 bases between the two germline ends. Germline V gives CDR1 SQVTM, CDR2 ANQGSEA. The CDR3 runs 14 residues. The CDR3 bases are TGCAGCGTTGATAGAGGGGGCTCTGGAAACACCATATATTTT. It yields the protein CSVDRGGSGNTIYF.

This clonotype was counted many times. The chain employs TRBV5-1 and TRBJ2-5; the D is unclear. Germline CDR1 SGHRS, CDR2 YFSETQ. CDR3 length: 14 amino acids. The V gene lost 3 bases and the J gene lost 1 base, with 10 bases spanning the gap. CDR3 loop: CASSSTLSQETQYF. The CDR3 region has the DNA TGCGCCAGCAGCTCCACCCTAAGCCAAGAGACCCAGTACTTC.

This clonotype was detected only a few times. The chain recombines TRBV12-5 with TRBJ2-7; the D gene is possibly TRBD2 (5 bases). With 7 bases removed from V and 2 bases from J, the gap between germline ends came to 15 bases. Germline CDR1 LGHNT, CDR2 FRNRAP. The CDR3 length is 14 residues. CDR3 nucleotides: TGTGCTAGTGTTCCGGACTTAGGCCCCTACGAGCAGTACTTC. As protein: CASVPDLGPYEQYF.

This clonotype was counted at least ten times. The rearrangement uses TRBV4-2 and TRBJ2-7; tentatively, D is TRBD1 (5 bases). The CDR3 is 13 residues long. V was cut by 3 bases and J by 6 bases, with 12 bases left in between. Germline V gene sequence: CDR1 LGHNA, CDR2 YNFKEQ. The CDR3 DNA follows: TGTGCCAGCAGCCAGGATCCCACAGGCGAGCAGTACTTC. Protein product: CASSQDPTGEQYF.

V usage is TRBV12-3 or TRBV12-4 and J usage is TRBJ2-3; D uncertain. The V end was cut by 7 bases, the J end by 3 bases, with 11 bases between. The CDR3 has 13 amino acids. CDR3 sequence reads: CASNYAGTDTQYF. In DNA, the CDR3 is TGTGCCAGCAATTACGCAGGAACAGATACGCAGTATTTT.

The chain uses TRBV6-2 or TRBV6-3 and TRBJ2-2, with D maybe TRBD1 (5 bases). The ends were cut back, 2 bases at V and 2 bases at J, with 15 bases in the middle. CDR3 length: 17 amino acids. CDR1 and CDR2 from the germline V gene are MNHEY and SVGEGT. The CDR3 loop is CASSYVAGPINTGELFF. The CDR3 bases are TGTGCCAGCAGTTACGTCGCAGGGCCGATCAACACCGGGGAGCTGTTTTTT.

The V call is TRBV6-2 or TRBV6-3, the J call TRBJ2-6; tentatively, D is TRBD2 (6 bases). V was cut by 2 bases and J by 3 bases, with 14 bases left in between. The CDR3 spans 17 residues. The germline CDR1 and CDR2 sequences are MNHEY and SVGEGT. Here the CDR3 reads CASSYLGRSGGANVLTF. CDR3 DNA sequence: TGTGCCAGCAGTTACCTAGGGAGGTCTGGTGGGGCCAACGTCCTGACTTTC.

The table lists this clonotype with many counts. The chain couples TRBV9 to TRBJ2-5; D is unresolved. This CDR3 is built from 12 residues. V lost 3 bases, J lost 0 bases, and 3 bases lay in between. In germline, CDR1 is SGDLS, CDR2 YYNGEE. DNA of the CDR3: TGTGCCAGCAGCGGGAACCAAGAGACCCAGTACTTC. It codes for CASSGNQETQYF.

V gene TRBV27 combines with J gene TRBJ2-7; 14 bases map to TRBD2. This CDR3 spans 17 amino acids. Per the germline V gene, CDR1 is MNHEY and CDR2 is SMNVEV (reference sequence). J lost 5 bases, V lost 10 bases, and 16 bases had no gene match. The CDR3 bases are TGTGCCACCGAGACACCCCGACTAGCGGGAGGGAGGAACGAGCAGTACTTC. Translating gives CATETPRLAGGRNEQYF.

This clonotype was observed a few times. V is TRBV20-1 and J is TRBJ2-7, with D tentatively TRBD2 (5 bases). Trimming took 1 base from V and 4 from J, leaving 11 bases between them. The germline CDR1 and CDR2 sequences are DFQATT and SNEGSKA (reference sequence). The CDR3 sequence is 13 residues long. The CDR3 here is CSARAGREYEQYF. The DNA of the CDR3 is TGCAGTGCTAGAGCCGGACGGGAATACGAGCAGTACTTC.

This clonotype was seen a handful of times. This chain links TRBV11-3 with TRBJ2-7; D ambiguous. V dropped 4 bases and J dropped 2 bases, with 12 bases sitting between them. CDR1 and CDR2 from the germline V gene are SGHNT and YENEEA. The CDR3 contains 14 residues. CDR3 in amino acids: CASSSSLDPYEQYF. The DNA of the CDR3 is TGTGCCAGCAGCTCCTCCCTCGACCCCTACGAGCAGTACTTC.

This clonotype was recorded many times. The rearrangement joins TRBV4-3 to TRBJ1-1; D gene ambiguous. Per germline, CDR1 LGHNA and CDR2 YSLEER. The CDR3 has 16 residues. V lost 1 base and J lost 5, with 17 bases in between. The CDR3 spells CASSQGVDFAGTEAFF. In nucleotides, the CDR3 is TGCGCCAGCAGCCAAGGTGTCGACTTCGCGGGTACTGAAGCTTTCTTT.

This clonotype is a singleton in its sample. The chain joins TRBV5-1 to TRBJ2-4; D is undetermined. V lost 0 bases and J lost 0, with 16 bases in between. CDR1 and CDR2 from the germline V gene are SGHRS and YFSETQ. CDR3 length: 18 residues. The CDR3: CASSLEGSQATAKNIQYF. DNA of the CDR3: TGCGCCAGCAGCTTGGAGGGCAGCCAGGCGACAGCCAAAAACATTCAGTACTTC.

There are a few counts of this clonotype. The rearrangement links TRBV9 to TRBJ2-7; 9 bases match TRBD2. The CDR3 totals 15 residues. Germline values: CDR1 SGDLS, CDR2 YYNGEE. Losses at the gene ends were 2 bases for V and 7 bases for J; bases not matched to a gene: 10. This CDR3 is CASSVLAGILWEQYF. DNA for the CDR3: TGTGCCAGCAGCGTCCTAGCGGGGATCCTCTGGGAGCAGTACTTC.